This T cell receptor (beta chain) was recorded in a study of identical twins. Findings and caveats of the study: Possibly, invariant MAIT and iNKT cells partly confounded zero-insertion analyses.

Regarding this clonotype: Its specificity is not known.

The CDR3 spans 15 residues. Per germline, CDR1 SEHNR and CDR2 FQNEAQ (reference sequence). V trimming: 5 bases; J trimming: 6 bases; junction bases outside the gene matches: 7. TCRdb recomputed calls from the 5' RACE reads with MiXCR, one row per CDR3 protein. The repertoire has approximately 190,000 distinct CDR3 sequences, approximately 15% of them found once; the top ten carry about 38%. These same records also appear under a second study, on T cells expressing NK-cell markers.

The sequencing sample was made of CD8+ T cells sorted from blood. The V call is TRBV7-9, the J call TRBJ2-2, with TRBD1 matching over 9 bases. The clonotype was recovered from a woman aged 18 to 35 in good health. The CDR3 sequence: CASSPGTGYAGELFF. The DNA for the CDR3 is TGTGCCAGCAGCCCCGGGACAGGGTATGCCGGGGAGCTGTTTTTT.